This TCR beta chain stems from a study of blood T cell repertoires in COVID-19. For the study at large: The United States, Italy and Spain were the sources of the acute and convalescent COVID-19 samples. Sample material is recorded as cDNA or gDNA derived from T cells, B-cell-depleted T cells, or PBMCs.

Methods used by the authors: Researchers report that nucleated cell counts were estimated from reference gene primer amplification. This table comes from immunoSEQ multiplex PCR, and its TCRdb copy is limited to in-frame clones, with some not included. The D gene and trimming were derived from the DNA, and the V and J assignments and clone size from that table. The sample lists about 200,000 clones; 80% to 90% were seen once. The ends were cut back, 0 bases at V and 2 bases at J, with 9 bases in the middle. Germline assignment: CDR1 KGHDR and CDR2 SFDVKD. The length of the CDR3 is 16 residues. V usage is TRBV24-1 and J usage is TRBJ2-2; TRBD2 might be the D (6 bases). The source of this sequence is a man aged 35 to 55 with acute or convalescent COVID-19. Sequenced sample: peripheral blood. CDR3 amino acids: CATSDLGGTNTGELFF. CDR3 in DNA: TGTGCCACCAGTGATTTGGGGGGGACCAACACCGGGGAGCTGTTTTTT.